Given below is one T cell receptor (beta chain) in context. What it binds is unknown. CDR1 and CDR2 (germline): SGDLS, YYNGEE. V shed 0 bases and J shed 3 bases, with 13 bases lying between them. The length of the CDR3 is 16 residues. These data are taken from a study of multiple sclerosis patients with progressive multifocal leukoencephalopathy. The time point was: 5 to 6 months of natalizumab therapy. Every listed patient previously received interferon beta; all PML patients were women. Clones were read by immunoSEQ multiplex PCR, and TCRdb kept only the in-frame ones, dropping some. The sample lists 25,000 to 35,000 clones, roughly 90% seen once, with about 1.6% in the top ten. Points from the study as a whole: At PML onset, no shared TRBV or TRBJ gene usage was seen.

The specimen was PBMCs, collected from a patient treated with natalizumab. The chain couples TRBV9 to TRBJ1-3; the D gene is possibly TRBD1 (5 bases). This sequence originates from a human donor with multiple sclerosis. The CDR3 DNA reads TGTGCCAGCAGCGTAGTCAGCCGGGACGATGGAAACACCATATATTTT. Translated: CASSVVSRDDGNTIYF.